These 2 T cell receptor beta chains share one sample of origin, sequenced in a study of identical twins. MiXCR, run by TCRdb on the 5' RACE reads, gives a single entry per CDR3 protein. Here the sample spans a few hundred thousand distinct CDR3 sequences, 12% to 15% being singletons. These data were likewise used in another study, on yellow fever vaccine responses in identical twins.

Sequenced material: CD4+ T cells sorted from blood. The receptors here all came from a woman aged 18 to 35 in good health.

This clonotype was observed a single time. The chain recombines TRBV5-1 with TRBJ2-5; perhaps D is TRBD1 or TRBD2 (5 bases each). The V and J ends lost 4 bases and 1 base respectively, with 14 bases between them. CDR3 length: 15 amino acids. CDR1 and CDR2 (germline): SGHRS, YFSETQ. The CDR3 DNA reads TGCGCCAGCAGCGCTCGGGACGGCCCCCAAGAGACCCAGTACTTC. Its protein is CASSARDGPQETQYF.

This chain connects TRBV2 to TRBJ1-6, with D uncertain. Germline V gene lookup returns CDR1 SNHLY and CDR2 FYNNEI. Trimming stripped 4 bases from V and 5 bases from J, with 9 bases between. CDR3 size: 14 residues. CDR3 in DNA: TGTGCCAGCAGTGTTCTCAGAGATAATTCACCCCTCCACTTT. This sequence encodes CASSVLRDNSPLHF.